The 22 T cell receptor beta chains below come from one sample, sequenced in a study of blood T cell repertoires in COVID-19. Clones were read by immunoSEQ multiplex PCR, and TCRdb kept only the in-frame ones, dropping some. Here the sample spans approximately 300,000 clones, more than 85% being singletons. Sequencing was done on a sample of PBMCs or T cells enriched from blood (not recorded which). The receptors originated from a woman aged 30 to 39 who had been exposed to COVID-19.

The gene calls are TRBV28 and TRBJ1-4; 7 positions match TRBD1. The CDR3 is 13 residues long. Germline CDR1 and CDR2: MDHEN and SYDVKM. The trim removed 8 bases at V and 4 bases at J, leaving 4 bases unmatched. The CDR3 DNA follows: TGTGCCAGCCGGGGACAGATTAATGAAAAACTGTTTTTT. This sequence encodes CASRGQINEKLFF.

The CDR3 protein is CASSLSFRGATQYF. The CDR3 nucleotides are TGTGCCAGCAGTTTATCCTTTAGGGGCGCGACCCAGTACTTC. This sequence joins TRBV27 and TRBJ2-5; D may be TRBD1 (5 bases). The CDR3 runs to 14 residues. Germline V gives CDR1 MNHEY, CDR2 SMNVEV (reference sequence). The germline V and J ends were trimmed by 0 bases and 7 bases, with 12 bases remaining between them.

V usage is TRBV11-2 and J usage is TRBJ2-3; D unresolved. Germline V gene lookup returns CDR1 SGHAT and CDR2 FQNNGV. This CDR3 has 12 amino acids. V was trimmed by 5 bases and J by 2 bases, leaving 5 bases between them. The CDR3 DNA follows: TGTGCCAGCAGCCCGTACACAGATACGCAGTATTTT. Translated, it gives CASSPYTDTQYF. The full variable domain, with the rest looked up from reference TRBV11-2 and TRBJ2-3, is EAGVAQSPRYKIIEKRQSVAFWCNPISGHATLYWYQQILGQGPKLLIQFQNNGVVDDSQLPKDRFSAERLKGVDSTLKIQPAKLEDSAVYLCASSPYTDTQYFGPGTRLTVL.

The chain's CDR3 is CASSHRGQGFSPLHF. For the CDR3, the DNA is TGCGCCAGCAGCCACCGGGGACAGGGGTTTTCACCCCTCCACTTT. The V call is TRBV4-3, the J call TRBJ1-6; TRBD1 matches 10 bases. CDR1 and CDR2 from the germline V gene are LGHNA and YSLEER. The CDR3 has 15 residues. V shed 3 bases, J shed 9 bases, and the junction held 5 bases outside the gene matches.

This chain connects TRBV6-5 to TRBJ1-3; perhaps TRBD1 as D (5 bases). The CDR3 has 15 amino acids. Trimming cost V 2 bases and J 3 bases, with 11 bases left between them. Per germline, CDR1 MNHEY and CDR2 SVGAGI. The CDR3 here is CASSYRGGYGNTIYF. As DNA, the CDR3 is TGTGCCAGCAGTTACCGGGGGGGGTATGGAAACACCATATATTTT.

This CDR3 is CASSPVGQGVDYGYTF. The CDR3 DNA follows: TGTGCCAGCTCACCGGTGGGACAGGGGGTCGACTATGGCTACACCTTC. The chain joins TRBV18 to TRBJ1-2; 11 bases agree with TRBD1. Germline values: CDR1 KGHSH, CDR2 LQKENI. The J segment lost 3 bases and the V segment lost 3 bases, leaving 6 bases of the junction unmatched. This CDR3 is built from 16 residues.

V usage is TRBV5-1 and J usage is TRBJ1-5; D gene unclear. Trimming took off 0 bases at V and 2 bases at J, with 6 bases between the two ends. This CDR3 has 14 amino acids. Germline V gene lookup returns CDR1 SGHRS and CDR2 YFSETQ. CDR3 DNA sequence: TGCGCCAGCAGCTTGGACTATGGCAATCAGCCCCAGCATTTT. This encodes CASSLDYGNQPQHF.

The gene calls are TRBV13 and TRBJ1-1, with D uncertain. V was trimmed by 2 bases and J by 1 base, leaving 17 bases between them. The CDR3 runs to 17 residues. CDR1 is PRHDT, CDR2 FYEKMQ, per germline (reference sequence). DNA for the CDR3: TGTGCCAGCAGCTTAATGACTTATTTAACGAGGAACACTGAAGCTTTCTTT. This gives the protein CASSLMTYLTRNTEAFF.

V is TRBV7-2 and J is TRBJ1-4; 12 nucleotides agree with TRBD1. The V and J ends lost 6 bases and 5 bases, in that order; junction bases with no gene match: 10. Germline lookup yields CDR1 SGHTA and CDR2 FQGNSA. This CDR3 contains 17 residues. The chain's CDR3 is CASRVGTGGSRNEKLFF. The CDR3 coding sequence is TGTGCCAGCAGGGTCGGGACAGGGGGCTCTCGGAATGAAAAACTGTTTTTT.

The rearrangement links TRBV21-1 to TRBJ1-1; the D call TRBD1 from the table was never checked on the DNA. TRBV21-1 is a recognized pseudogene. This CDR3 comprises 11 residues. CDR3 sequence reads: CASRHPTEAFF. The CDR3 DNA reads as TGTGCCAGCAGACACCCCACTGAAGCTTTCTTT.

The gene calls are TRBV5-6 and TRBJ2-5; 7 positions match TRBD2. Germline values: CDR1 SGHDT, CDR2 YYEEEE. V was pared by 2 bases and J by 5 bases, with 9 bases of the junction left unmatched. The length of the CDR3 is 15 residues. The CDR3 region has the DNA TGTGCCAGCAGCTTCCGCGGGGGATGGAAGGAGACCCAGTACTTC. The encoded protein is CASSFRGGWKETQYF.

The genes are TRBV18 and TRBJ2-7, with D hard to call. The CDR3 loop spans 13 amino acids. Trimming took off 3 bases at V and 8 bases at J, with 14 bases between the two ends. CDR1 and CDR2 from the germline V gene are KGHSH and LQKENI. CDR3: CASSPVSGDKQYF. The CDR3 nucleotides read TGTGCCAGCTCACCTGTTTCGGGTGATAAGCAGTACTTC.

This chain's CDR3 is CASSLLSSGGYQETQYF. The CDR3 DNA reads as TGTGCCAGCAGTTTATTGTCTAGCGGGGGATACCAAGAGACCCAGTACTTC. The chain uses TRBV27 and TRBJ2-5; 10 positions match TRBD2. Germline lookup yields CDR1 MNHEY and CDR2 SMNVEV (reference sequence). The CDR3 extends over 17 amino acids. J gave up 0 bases and V 1 base, and 5 bases lay outside the gene matches.

The V call is TRBV6-2 or TRBV6-3, the J call TRBJ2-7; no clear D. The CDR3 is 15 amino acids. Trimming removed 0 bases from V and 3 bases from J, with 12 bases in between. The germline V gene encodes CDR1 MNHEY and CDR2 SVGEGT. Here the CDR3 reads CASSYSTRIYYEQYF. The CDR3 DNA sequence: TGTGCCAGCAGTTACTCGACGAGGATCTACTACGAGCAGTACTTC.

This clone was counted only a few times. The chain joins TRBV9 to TRBJ1-4; possible D gene TRBD1, 6 bases. Germline CDR1 and CDR2: SGDLS and YYNGEE. Trimming took 1 base from V and 8 from J, leaving 6 bases between them. CDR3 length equals 12 residues. CDR3 region: CASSVQGEKLFF. The CDR3 bases are TGTGCCAGCAGCGTACAGGGGGAAAAACTGTTTTTT.

The V gene is TRBV29-1, the J gene TRBJ1-3; TRBD1 aligns across 10 bases. V trimming: 1 base; J trimming: 4 bases; junction bases outside the gene matches: 7. The CDR3 totals 16 residues. The germline V gene has CDR1 SQVTM and CDR2 ANQGSEA. The CDR3 DNA reads as TGCAGCGTTGAAGCGACGACAGGGGGCGCAGGAAACACCATATATTTT. Translation gives CSVEATTGGAGNTIYF.

This chain connects TRBV2 to TRBJ2-7, with D hard to call. Trimming took 7 bases from V and 0 from J, leaving 7 bases between them. Germline-derived CDR1 and CDR2 are SNHLY and FYNNEI. The CDR3 has 12 residues. CDR3 sequence: CASIMSSYEQYF. In DNA, the CDR3 is TGTGCCAGCATAATGAGCTCCTACGAGCAGTACTTC.

About this clone itself: Other DNA sequences in the same sample also yield this CDR3. The V gene is TRBV5-6, the J gene TRBJ2-7; D call uncertain. Germline V gene sequence: CDR1 SGHDT, CDR2 YYEEEE. This CDR3 has 12 amino acids. The V and J ends lost 4 bases and 1 base respectively, with 6 bases between them. The CDR3 region is CASSLNSYEQYF. In nucleotides, the CDR3 is TGTGCCAGCAGCCTAAATTCCTACGAGCAGTACTTC. Full variable domain (rest looked up from reference TRBV5-6 and TRBJ2-7): DAGVTQSPTHLIKTRGQQVTLRCSPKSGHDTVSWYQQALGQGPQFIFQYYEEEERQRGNFPDRFSGHQFPNYSSELNVNALLLGDSALYLCASSLNSYEQYFGPGTRLTVT.

This rearrangement joins TRBV5-1 to TRBJ2-1; 13 bases agree with TRBD2. The trim removed 2 bases at V and 1 base at J, leaving 3 bases unmatched. The CDR3 runs to 17 residues. Germline CDR1 SGHRS, CDR2 YFSETQ. The CDR3 is CASSFGLAGASYNEQFF. CDR3 DNA sequence: TGCGCCAGCAGCTTCGGACTAGCGGGGGCATCCTACAATGAGCAGTTCTTC.

A note on this clone: The same CDR3 can be traced to other DNA sequences in this sample. This chain connects TRBV7-9 to TRBJ2-5; 14 bases align to TRBD2. CDR3 length: 16 residues. Germline CDR1 SEHNR, CDR2 FQNEAQ (reference sequence). After removal of 4 bases from V and 1 base from J, the junction contained 2 bases not matched to a gene. The CDR3 here is CASSSGLAGGQETQYF. CDR3 sequence (DNA): TGTGCCAGCAGCTCAGGACTAGCGGGGGGCCAAGAGACCCAGTACTTC.

The V gene is TRBV7-2, the J gene TRBJ2-7; 12 bases are a match to TRBD1. This CDR3 has 15 residues. Germline CDR1 SGHTA, CDR2 FQGNSA. With V trimmed by 1 base and J by 4 bases, 2 bases remained unmatched. This CDR3 is CASSLVGQGAYEQYF. CDR3 DNA sequence: TGTGCCAGCAGCTTAGTGGGACAGGGGGCGTACGAGCAGTACTTC. The full variable domain, rest sourced from reference TRBV7-2 and TRBJ2-7, is GAGVSQSPSNKVTEKGKDVELRCDPISGHTALYWYRQSLGQGLEFLIYFQGNSAPDKSGLPSDRFSAERTGGSVSTLTIQRTQQEDSAVYLCASSLVGQGAYEQYFGPGTRLTVT.

As for this clone: The junction shows a germline mismatch at one end, possibly a read error. The rearrangement links TRBV5-1 to TRBJ1-1; D possibly corresponds to TRBD1 (5 bases). Germline V gene lookup returns CDR1 SGHRS and CDR2 YFSETQ. CDR3 length: 14 residues. The CDR3 coding sequence is TGCGCCAGCGGCTTAGGGGCAGCGAACACTGAAGCTTTCTTT. This codes for CASGLGAANTEAFF.